This T cell receptor (beta chain) was sequenced in a study of breast tumors, draining lymph nodes, adjacent tissues. General study points: Data only fit, rather than demonstrated, lymph node origin of most tumor T cells. Tumor repertoires ranked between lymph nodes and nontumor tissue in diversity, with V and J gene preferences. Compared with basal-like, luminal-like tumors shared significantly more repertoire with nontumor tissue. Findings are consistent with lymph node origin and intratumoral expansion of most tumor T cells.

Breast cancer patients provided tissue from their axillary draining lymph nodes. Trimming removed 2 bases from V and 7 bases from J, with 18 bases in between. CDR1 is SGDLS, CDR2 YYNGEE, per germline. The length of the CDR3 is 15 residues. TCRdb reprocessed the multiplex PCR reads via MiXCR and lists one record per CDR3 protein. The sample gives approximately 170,000 distinct CDR3 sequences, approximately 33% of which show up once; around 4.1% is in the top ten. This clonotype has ten or more counts. Its antigen is unknown. The chain links TRBV9 to TRBJ1-2, with a tentative D call TRBD1 (5 bases). The sequence came from a female donor with breast cancer. Some clones in this sample may be carry-over from other donors' samples. Sequences were obtained from axillary lymph node tissue. The CDR3 nucleotides read TGTGCCAGCAGCGTGACCCAGACAGACGTGCCTGGCTACACCTTC. Protein product: CASSVTQTDVPGYTF.